This TCR beta chain was recorded in a study of somatic mutations in cytotoxic T cells in rheumatoid arthritis. About the research overall: Right after diagnosis, and before any treatment had started, patient peripheral blood (less than 33 ml EDTA) was drawn.

In the study's own analysis: The authors compared patient CD8+ clones larger than 1% against published virus-specific TCRB sequences. Only a few of these clones matched. Assay used: immunoSEQ multiplex PCR; TCRdb lists only in-frame clones, some missing. The DNA was the basis for D and trimming; V, J and clone size are from that table. The sample consists of around 4,200 clones, over 60% of them appearing once. Overall study findings and caveats: Measurement of CD8+ T-cell clonality revealed no significant difference between rheumatoid arthritis patients and age-matched healthy controls.

Germline CDR1 SGHVS, CDR2 FQNEAQ. V was pared by 5 bases and J by 2 bases, with 20 bases between. This CDR3 spans 17 amino acids. Remarks on this clone: No antigen is known for it.

The clonotype comes from an adult with rheumatoid arthritis. Material: CD8+ T cells sorted from blood. The genes are TRBV7-8 and TRBJ2-3, with D hard to call. Here the CDR3 DNA reads TGTGCCAGCAGCCCCACCCCTCCGCAGGCGCACACAGATACGCAGTATTTT. Translating it yields CASSPTPPQAHTDTQYF.